This T cell receptor (beta chain) stems from a study of shared clonotypes between healthy human individuals. The V gene's germline CDR1 is MDHEN and CDR2 SYDVKM. This CDR3 contains 13 residues. V lost 6 bases, J lost 7 bases, and 15 bases lay in between. Profiled with immunoSEQ multiplex PCR; TCRdb holds only in-frame clones, not every one. The table has roughly 2.2 million clones, over 90% seen once. The sequenced material came from naive CD4+ T cells from PBMCs. Subset defined: CD45RA+ positively selected. This sequence originates from a man younger than 35 in good health. Some clones in this sample may be carry-over from other donors' samples. The chain combines TRBV28 with TRBJ1-2; D perhaps matches TRBD1 (6 bases). CDR3 residues: CASSGRGGGGYTF. DNA of the CDR3: TGTGCCAGCAGCGGAAGGGGAGGGGGTGGCTACACCTTC.